A single sample is the source of the 20 T cell receptor beta chains below, sequenced in a study of T cell changes during pregnancy in multiple sclerosis. Sequenced by immunoSEQ multiplex PCR; TCRdb stores in-frame clones only, minus some. Among about 48,000 clones, 88% were seen once, and the ten largest hold 0.95% to 1.5%. The sequencing used CD4+ T cells from peripheral blood mononuclear cells, collected in the second trimester of pregnancy. The source of these receptors is a female donor with multiple sclerosis, enrolled in a pregnancy study.

V gene TRBV6-5 combines with J gene TRBJ1-6, with D hard to call. The ends were cut back, 0 bases at V and 14 bases at J, with 17 bases in the middle. The CDR3 has 15 residues. Germline CDR1 MNHEY, CDR2 SVGAGI. The CDR3 reads CASSYSATPSPSLHF. For the CDR3, the DNA is TGTGCCAGCAGTTACTCAGCGACTCCATCCCCATCCCTCCACTTT.

This chain uses TRBV5-1 with TRBJ1-5, with D maybe TRBD1 (6 bases). The CDR3 extends over 15 amino acids. V lost 3 bases and J 1 base, leaving 11 bases between the germline ends. Germline CDR1 is SGHRS and CDR2 is YFSETQ. CDR3 bases: TGCGCCAGCAGCTCTACAGGGACCAGCAATCAGCCCCAGCATTTT. Translating gives CASSSTGTSNQPQHF.

The chain is built from TRBV28 and TRBJ1-4; 9 bases are shared with TRBD1. This CDR3 is built from 15 residues. Unmatched junction bases numbered 4, after V lost 6 bases and J lost 2 bases. The germline gives CDR1 MDHEN, CDR2 SYDVKM. In DNA form, the CDR3 reads TGTGCCAGCAGCTCACAGGGGGCGACTAATGAAAAACTGTTTTTT. Protein product: CASSSQGATNEKLFF. Drawing the rest from reference TRBV28 and TRBJ1-4, the complete variable domain is DVKVTQSSRYLVKRTGEKVFLECVQDMDHENMFWYRQDPGLGLRLIYFSYDVKMKEKGDIPEGYSVSREKKERFSLILESASTNQTSMYLCASSSQGATNEKLFFGSGTQLSVL.

The chain joins TRBV11-2 to TRBJ2-7, with TRBD1 as a possible D gene (6 bases). Germline CDR1 and CDR2: SGHAT and FQNNGV. The length of the CDR3 is 16 residues. Trimming removed 6 bases at V and 3 bases at J, with 21 bases between. The CDR3 DNA reads as TGTGCCAGCAGACTCGGACCCCGGGACACGAACTACGAGCAGTACTTC. Translating gives CASRLGPRDTNYEQYF.

The chain recombines TRBV5-1 with TRBJ2-1; TRBD2 aligns across 8 bases. From germline, CDR1 is SGHRS and CDR2 YFSETQ. J gave up 2 bases and V 5 bases, and 6 bases lay outside the gene matches. The CDR3 loop spans 15 amino acids. The CDR3 spells CASSFGTRPYNEQFF. The CDR3 coding sequence is TGCGCCAGCAGTTTCGGGACTAGACCCTACAATGAGCAGTTCTTC. The whole variable domain, remainder taken from reference TRBV5-1 and TRBJ2-1, is KAGVTQTPRYLIKTRGQQVTLSCSPISGHRSVSWYQQTPGQGLQFLFEYFSETQRNKGNFPGRFSGRQFSNSRSEMNVSTLELGDSALYLCASSFGTRPYNEQFFGPGTRLTVL.

The CDR3 DNA reads TGTGCCAGCAGCTTGGTACAGGGGAGCCGAACTTTACCCAACTATGGCTACACCTTC. It yields the protein CASSLVQGSRTLPNYGYTF. The chain employs TRBV5-4 and TRBJ1-2; 7 nucleotides agree with TRBD1. Germline V gene data show CDR1 as SGHNT and CDR2 as YYREEE (reference sequence). J gave up 2 bases and V 0 bases, and 16 bases lay outside the gene matches. CDR3 length: 19 amino acids.

Here the CDR3 reads CASIPDRMNTEAFF. The CDR3 coding sequence is TGTGCCAGCATTCCGGACAGGATGAACACTGAAGCTTTCTTT. This sequence joins TRBV2 and TRBJ1-1, with TRBD1 matching 7 bases. This CDR3 is built from 14 residues. With 7 bases clipped from V and 0 bases from J, the junction kept 5 bases outside the gene matches. Germline values: CDR1 SNHLY, CDR2 FYNNEI.

This rearrangement joins TRBV6-1 to TRBJ2-7, with 8 bases aligning to TRBD1. J was trimmed by 2 bases and V by 9 bases; bases with no gene match: 9. Germline lookup yields CDR1 MNHNS and CDR2 SASEGT. The CDR3 has 14 residues. The CDR3 reads CASLDRGTTYEQYF. In DNA form, the CDR3 reads TGTGCCAGTCTCGACAGGGGCACAACCTACGAGCAGTACTTC.

This chain joins TRBV30 and TRBJ1-1, with D unclear. The CDR3 sequence is 13 residues long. Germline values: CDR1 GTSNPN, CDR2 SVGIG (reference sequence). Trimming took off 0 bases at V and 7 bases at J, with 12 bases between the two ends. The CDR3 bases are TGTGCCTGGAGTGTCGTTGCCGAGGGTGAAGCTTTCTTT. Protein: CAWSVVAEGEAFF.

This chain connects TRBV4-2 to TRBJ2-3; TRBD1 aligns across 7 bases. Unmatched junction bases numbered 10, after V lost 0 bases and J lost 4 bases. The germline gives CDR1 LGHNA, CDR2 YNFKEQ. The CDR3 loop spans 17 amino acids. CDR3 in amino acids: CASSQESGTVDPDTQYF. The CDR3, as DNA: TGTGCCAGCAGCCAAGAGTCGGGGACAGTCGACCCAGATACGCAGTATTTT.

This clone was recorded only once. The rearrangement uses TRBV30 and TRBJ1-5; D remains ambiguous. The V gene lost 2 bases and the J gene lost 9 bases, with 17 bases spanning the gap. Germline assignment: CDR1 GTSNPN and CDR2 SVGIG (reference sequence). This CDR3 has 14 amino acids. The CDR3 reads CAWSSGGSTRPQHF. For the CDR3, the DNA is TGTGCCTGGAGTTCCGGCGGCTCAACGCGGCCCCAGCATTTT. The full variable domain, its missing parts supplied by reference TRBV30 and TRBJ1-5, is SQTIHQWPATLVQPVGSPLSLECTVEGTSNPNLYWYRQAAGRGLQLLFYSVGIGQISSEVPQNLSASRPQDRQFILSSKKLLLSDSGFYLCAWSSGGSTRPQHFGDGTRLSIL.

V gene TRBV4-1 combines with J gene TRBJ2-3; 7 bases are shared with TRBD2. V was clipped by 6 bases and J by 5 bases; unmatched bases: 8. This CDR3 has 14 residues. The germline CDR1 and CDR2 sequences are MGHRA and YSYEKL. The CDR3 bases are TGCGCCAGCAGGGGTAGGGACTACCAAGATACGCAGTATTTT. Protein sequence: CASRGRDYQDTQYF.

The chain carries TRBV30 and TRBJ1-1; a weak D match, TRBD1 (6 bases). The germline gives CDR1 GTSNPN, CDR2 SVGIG (reference sequence). With 4 bases removed from V and 5 bases from J, the gap between germline ends came to 14 bases. This CDR3 spans 13 amino acids. CDR3: CAWKGGPDTEAFF. For the CDR3, the DNA is TGTGCCTGGAAGGGGGGGCCGGATACTGAAGCTTTCTTT.

The chain couples TRBV30 to TRBJ2-5; D is perhaps TRBD2 (5 bases). The CDR3 totals 13 residues. From germline, CDR1 is GTSNPN and CDR2 SVGIG (reference sequence). Trimming stripped 1 base from V and 4 bases from J, with 10 bases between. CDR3 amino acids: CAWSGAEGETQYF. The DNA for the CDR3 is TGTGCCTGGAGTGGGGCAGAGGGAGAGACCCAGTACTTC.

The chain carries TRBV11-3 and TRBJ2-7; 8 bases agree with TRBD1. The CDR3 is 14 amino acids. V lost 4 bases and J lost 0; bases outside the gene matches: 2. Per the germline V gene, CDR1 is SGHNT and CDR2 is YENEEA. The CDR3 sequence: CASSSDRGSYEQYF. In nucleotides, the CDR3 is TGTGCCAGCAGCTCTGACAGGGGCTCCTACGAGCAGTACTTC. Combining the CDR3 with reference TRBV11-3 and TRBJ2-7 gives the whole variable domain EAGVVQSPRYKIIEKKQPVAFWCNPISGHNTLYWYLQNLGQGPELLIRYENEEAVDDSQLPKDRFSAERLKGVDSTLKIQPAELGDSAVYLCASSSDRGSYEQYFGPGTRLTVT.

The chain employs TRBV6-5 and TRBJ2-5; TRBD1 might be the D (5 bases). TRBJ2-7 explains the end of the DNA better; the J call may be wrong. Per the germline V gene, CDR1 is MNHEY and CDR2 is SVGAGI. This CDR3 region has 11 residues. The DNA of the CDR3 is TGTGCCAGCAGGACAGCCTACGAGCAGTACTTC. Its translation is CASRTAYEQYF.

This clone was observed a few times. The chain couples TRBV4-1 to TRBJ2-3; TRBD1 matches 7 bases. V was pared by 2 bases and J by 1 base, with 6 bases of the junction left unmatched. Germline CDR1 MGHRA, CDR2 YSYEKL. This CDR3 is 16 amino acids long. CDR3 nucleotides: TGCGCCAGCAGCCAAACAGGGGCAGCTCGCACAGATACGCAGTATTTT. Translation gives CASSQTGAARTDTQYF.

CDR3 sequence (DNA): TGCGCCAGCAGCATCGTTGGACTAGCGGCAACCTACGAGCAGTACTTC. Encoded protein: CASSIVGLAATYEQYF. V and J are TRBV5-1 and TRBJ2-7; 10 nucleotides match TRBD2. Germline lookup yields CDR1 SGHRS and CDR2 YFSETQ. V was pared by 4 bases and J by 2 bases, with 9 bases of the junction left unmatched. The CDR3 loop spans 16 amino acids.

The V call is TRBV9, the J call TRBJ1-1, with 8 positions matching TRBD1. Germline CDR1 is SGDLS and CDR2 is YYNGEE. CDR3 length: 13 residues. Losses at the gene ends were 4 bases for V and 2 bases for J; bases not matched to a gene: 1. CDR3 coding DNA: TGTGCCAGCAGCCAGGGGGCAAACACTGAAGCTTTCTTT. Translating gives CASSQGANTEAFF.

The chain links TRBV18 to TRBJ2-3, with D hard to call. Per germline, CDR1 KGHSH and CDR2 LQKENI. The CDR3 covers 11 residues. Trimming removed 6 bases at V and 3 bases at J, with 4 bases between. This CDR3 reads CASSLTDTQYF. CDR3 DNA sequence: TGTGCCAGCTCGCTAACAGATACGCAGTATTTT.